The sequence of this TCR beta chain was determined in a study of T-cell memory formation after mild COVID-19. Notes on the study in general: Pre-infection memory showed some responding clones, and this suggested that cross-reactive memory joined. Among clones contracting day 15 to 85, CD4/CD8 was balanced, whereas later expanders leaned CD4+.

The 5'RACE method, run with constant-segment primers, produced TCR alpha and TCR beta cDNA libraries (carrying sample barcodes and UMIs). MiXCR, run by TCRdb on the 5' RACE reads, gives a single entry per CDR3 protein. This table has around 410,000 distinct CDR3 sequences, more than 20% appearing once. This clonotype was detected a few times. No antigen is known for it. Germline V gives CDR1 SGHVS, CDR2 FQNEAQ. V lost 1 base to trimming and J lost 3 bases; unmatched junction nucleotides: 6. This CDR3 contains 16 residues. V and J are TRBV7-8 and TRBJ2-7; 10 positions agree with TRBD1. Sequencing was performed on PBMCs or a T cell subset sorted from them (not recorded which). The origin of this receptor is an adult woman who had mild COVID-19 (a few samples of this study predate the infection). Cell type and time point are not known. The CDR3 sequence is CASSLVQRDRGYEQYF. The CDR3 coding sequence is TGTGCCAGCAGCTTAGTTCAACGGGACAGGGGCTACGAGCAGTACTTC.